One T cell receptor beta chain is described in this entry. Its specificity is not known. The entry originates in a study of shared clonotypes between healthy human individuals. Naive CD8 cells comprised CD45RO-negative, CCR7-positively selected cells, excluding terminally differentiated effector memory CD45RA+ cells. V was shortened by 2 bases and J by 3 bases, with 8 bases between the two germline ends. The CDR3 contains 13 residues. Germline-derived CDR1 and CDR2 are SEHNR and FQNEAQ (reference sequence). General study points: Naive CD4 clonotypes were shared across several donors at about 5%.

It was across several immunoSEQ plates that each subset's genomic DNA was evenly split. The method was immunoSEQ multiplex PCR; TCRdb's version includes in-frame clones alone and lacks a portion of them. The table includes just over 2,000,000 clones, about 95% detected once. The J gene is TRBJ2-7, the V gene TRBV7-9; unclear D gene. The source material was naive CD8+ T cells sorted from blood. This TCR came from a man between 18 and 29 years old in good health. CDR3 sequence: CASSLSSNYEQYF. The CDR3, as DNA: TGTGCCAGCAGCTTATCCTCCAACTACGAGCAGTACTTC.